The 22 T cell receptor beta chains given below trace back to one sample, sequenced in a study of regulatory T cells in long-lasting Graves disease. Time point specified: newly diagnosed GD, antithyroid drugs for less than 3 months. From PBMCs, RNA was extracted and then used to make the TCR library. HTBI primers from iRepertoire and Arm-PCR of CDR3 regions yielded the TCR beta libraries. TCRdb itself ran the multiplex PCR reads through MiXCR, one entry per CDR3 protein. Of about 430,000 distinct CDR3 sequences in the sample, 15% are singletons; the top ten hold around 7.6%. This sample was also put to use in a study of T cells in Graves' hyperthyroidism and ophthalmopathy.

The sample in question was peripheral blood mononuclear cells (PBMCs), obtained at new diagnosis, from a patient treated with antithyroid drugs. These receptors were obtained from a middle-aged woman with Graves disease.

At least ten counts were recorded for this clonotype. The chain is built from TRBV29-1 and TRBJ2-5, with TRBD1 matching over 9 bases. In germline, CDR1 is SQVTM, CDR2 ANQGSEA. Losses at the gene ends were 8 bases for V and 2 bases for J; bases not matched to a gene: 3. This CDR3 is 12 amino acids long. The CDR3 region has the DNA TGCAGCACGGGACAGGGTCAAGAGACCCAGTACTTC. As protein: CSTGQGQETQYF.

There are many counts of this clonotype. The chain is built from TRBV3-1 and TRBJ2-7; 8 bases align to TRBD1. Germline-derived CDR1 and CDR2 are LGHDT and YNNKEL (reference sequence). The CDR3 has 15 amino acids. V lost 3 bases to trimming and J lost 7 bases; unmatched junction nucleotides: 11. CDR3 amino acids: CASSHEGTGVFEQYF. CDR3 coding DNA: TGTGCCAGCAGCCATGAGGGGACAGGCGTTTTTGAGCAGTACTTC.

The sample holds many counts of this clonotype. The chain employs TRBV7-2 and TRBJ2-1, with 14 positions matching TRBD2. The CDR3 sequence is 16 residues long. The V segment lost 5 bases and the J segment 9 bases; nucleotides outside the gene matches: 9. Germline V gene data show CDR1 as SGHTA and CDR2 as FQGNSA. The DNA for the CDR3 is TGTGCCAGCAGCCCCCCGGGGACTAGCGGGAGTTTTGAGCAGTTCTTC. As protein: CASSPPGTSGSFEQFF.

CDR3 in DNA: TGTGCCAGCAGCCATCGGGGTCAGCCCTACGAGCAGTACTTC. It encodes CASSHRGQPYEQYF. V usage is TRBV18 and J usage is TRBJ2-7; possible D gene TRBD2, 5 bases. The V gene lost 8 bases and the J gene lost 2 bases, with 16 bases spanning the gap. CDR3 length: 14 residues. Per germline, CDR1 KGHSH and CDR2 LQKENI.

Turning to this clonotype: A much larger clone is a single base away; this may be a read error. The chain has TRBV4-1 and TRBJ2-6; tentatively, D is TRBD1 or TRBD2 (6 bases each). CDR1 MGHRA and CDR2 YSYEKL come from the germline V gene. The CDR3 contains 18 residues. The CDR3 loop reads CANSQGGNTGTGANVLTF. CDR3 bases: TGCGCCAACAGCCAAGGAGGGAACACAGGGACCGGGGCCAACGTCCTGACTTTC.

This clonotype was counted between two and nine times. V and J are TRBV10-3 and TRBJ2-3; a weak D match, TRBD2 (7 bases). Germline V gives CDR1 ENHRY, CDR2 SYGVKD. This CDR3 is built from 16 residues. With 3 bases removed from V and 2 bases from J, the gap between germline ends came to 15 bases. The CDR3 DNA reads TGTGCCATCAGTGATGGGGGGGCGCCGCACACAGATACGCAGTATTTT. It yields the protein CAISDGGAPHTDTQYF.

This clonotype came up many times. This rearrangement joins TRBV29-1 to TRBJ2-1, with D possibly matching TRBD1 (8 bases). V shed 6 bases and J shed 2 bases, with 17 bases lying between them. CDR3 length: 15 amino acids. CDR1 is SQVTM and CDR2 is ANQGSEA in the germline V gene. The CDR3 nucleotides are TGCAGCGTCCCCCGGGAGGACAGGGCCTACAATGAGCAGTTCTTC. Translated: CSVPREDRAYNEQFF.

The gene calls are TRBV15 and TRBJ1-3; possibly TRBD1 for D (5 bases). The CDR3 contains 13 residues. Germline V CDR1 and CDR2: LNHNV, YYDKDF (reference sequence). V lost 8 bases and J 5 bases, leaving 13 bases between the germline ends. CDR3: CATFETARNTIYF. The CDR3 region has the DNA TGTGCCACCTTCGAGACAGCCCGAAACACCATATATTTT. Looking up the rest from reference TRBV15 and TRBJ1-3 gives the full variable domain: DAMVIQNPRYQVTQFGKPVTLSCSQTLNHNVMYWYQQKSSQAPKLLFHYYDKDFNNEADTPDNFQSRRPNTSFCFLDIRSPGLGDTAMYLCATFETARNTIYFGEGSWLTVV.

This clonotype has just one count. The rearrangement joins TRBV13 to TRBJ2-5; D could derive from TRBD1 or TRBD2 (5 bases each). Per the germline V gene, CDR1 is PRHDT and CDR2 is FYEKMQ (reference sequence). Trimming cost V 5 bases and J 2 bases, with 15 bases left between them. The CDR3 contains 15 residues. The DNA for the CDR3 is TGTGCCAGCAGCCCCCGAGGGACCACACAAGAGACCCAGTACTTC. Translating gives CASSPRGTTQETQYF. The whole variable domain, remainder taken from reference TRBV13 and TRBJ2-5, is AAGVIQSPRHLIKEKRETATLKCYPIPRHDTVYWYQQGPGQDPQFLISFYEKMQSDKGSIPDRFSAQQFSDYHSELNMSSLELGDSALYFCASSPRGTTQETQYFGPGTRLLVL.

CDR3 DNA sequence: TGTGCCAGCAGTTGGGACAGGGAGGGAGTCCGGCAGTACTTC. This translates into CASSWDREGVRQYF. The chain carries TRBV27 and TRBJ2-7, with 9 bases identical to TRBD1. Germline assignment: CDR1 MNHEY and CDR2 SMNVEV (reference sequence). V lost 4 bases, J lost 9 bases, and 10 bases stayed unmatched. The CDR3 runs to 14 residues.

This clonotype has at least ten counts. The rearrangement joins TRBV30 to TRBJ2-3; D ambiguous. The CDR3 totals 12 residues. The V gene's germline CDR1 is GTSNPN and CDR2 SVGIG (reference sequence). V shed 3 bases and J shed 2 bases, with 6 bases lying between them. The CDR3 DNA reads as TGTGCCTGGAGAAGATACACAGATACGCAGTATTTT. Protein sequence: CAWRRYTDTQYF.

This clonotype was seen at least ten times. The V call is TRBV30, the J call TRBJ1-1, with D hard to call. The V and J ends lost 3 bases and 3 bases respectively, with 8 bases between them. Germline loops: CDR1 GTSNPN, CDR2 SVGIG (reference sequence). The CDR3 consists of 12 residues. CDR3 region: CAWRAKDTEAFF. CDR3 bases: TGTGCCTGGAGGGCGAAGGACACTGAAGCTTTCTTT.

This clonotype occurred many times. The CDR3 DNA reads TGTGCCAGCAGCCAAGGTATTCGGATCTACGAGCAGTACTTC. Protein: CASSQGIRIYEQYF. The V call is TRBV14, the J call TRBJ2-7; D ambiguous. CDR1 is SGHDN, CDR2 FVKESK, per germline. The CDR3 consists of 14 residues. Deletions cut 1 base from V and 3 bases from J, with 10 bases between.

The sample holds many counts of this clonotype. The chain links TRBV19 to TRBJ1-3, with TRBD1 matching over 7 bases. Germline V gene sequence: CDR1 LNHDA, CDR2 SQIVND (reference sequence). Trimming removed 11 bases from V and 4 bases from J; junction bases left unmatched: 17. This CDR3 contains 16 residues. This CDR3 reads CAASLSLGTAGNTIYF. The DNA of the CDR3 is TGTGCCGCATCTCTTTCCCTTGGGACAGCGGGAAACACCATATATTTT. Drawing the rest from reference TRBV19 and TRBJ1-3, the complete variable domain is DGGITQSPKYLFRKEGQNVTLSCEQNLNHDAMYWYRQDPGQGLRLIYYSQIVNDFQKGDIAEGYSVSREKKESFPLTVTSAQKNPTAFYLCAASLSLGTAGNTIYFGEGSWLTVV.

This clonotype was observed many times. The chain is built from TRBV14 and TRBJ2-1; D assignment may be TRBD1 or TRBD2 (5 bases each). This CDR3 has 13 amino acids. V shed 3 bases and J shed 5 bases, with 8 bases lying between them. Germline lookup yields CDR1 SGHDN and CDR2 FVKESK. CDR3 sequence reads: CASSHWDHNEQFF. DNA of the CDR3: TGTGCCAGCAGCCACTGGGACCACAATGAGCAGTTCTTC.

The V gene is TRBV5-1, the J gene TRBJ1-5, with D uncertain. V shed 0 bases and J shed 2 bases, with 9 bases lying between them. The CDR3 extends over 15 amino acids. In germline, CDR1 is SGHRS, CDR2 YFSETQ. CDR3 loop: CASSLDRECNQPQHF. In DNA, the CDR3 is TGCGCCAGCAGCTTGGATAGGGAGTGCAATCAGCCCCAGCATTTT.

This clonotype was recorded many times. The chain joins TRBV6-5 to TRBJ1-1; D is unclear. The CDR3 covers 13 residues. Between the trimmed V and J ends, which lost 2 bases and 2 bases, there was a span of 6 bases. The germline V gene encodes CDR1 MNHEY and CDR2 SVGAGI. The CDR3 sequence is CASSYVPNTEAFF. The CDR3 DNA is TGTGCCAGCAGTTACGTACCTAACACTGAAGCTTTCTTT.

This clonotype was detected many times. V usage is TRBV28 and J usage is TRBJ2-1; 10 nucleotides match TRBD2. The CDR3 is 15 residues long. V lost 8 bases to trimming and J lost 7 bases; unmatched junction nucleotides: 11. CDR1 is MDHEN and CDR2 is SYDVKM in the germline V gene. This chain's CDR3 is CASAFPSGSINEQFF. The CDR3 nucleotides read TGTGCCAGCGCTTTCCCTAGCGGGAGTATAAATGAGCAGTTCTTC.

This clonotype was observed a handful of times. V is TRBV6-2 or TRBV6-3 and J is TRBJ2-1; 9 positions agree with TRBD1. The CDR3 contains 16 residues. Trimming cost V 0 bases and J 6 bases; bases outside gene matches: 6. Germline CDR1 and CDR2: MNHEY and SVGEGT. The CDR3 DNA reads as TGTGCCAGCAGTTACTCGACGGCGGGACAGGGCAATGAGCAGTTCTTC. As protein: CASSYSTAGQGNEQFF.

Many counts were recorded for this clonotype. The CDR3 here is CASSLFGGGEKLFF. As DNA, the CDR3 is TGTGCCAGCAGCTTATTTGGGGGTGGTGAAAAACTGTTTTTT. V and J are TRBV11-2 and TRBJ1-4; D possibly corresponds to TRBD1 (5 bases). Germline V gene data show CDR1 as SGHAT and CDR2 as FQNNGV. The CDR3 covers 14 residues. Trimming pared 2 bases from V and 7 bases from J, leaving 11 bases between. Full variable domain (outside the CDR3, taken from reference TRBV11-2 and TRBJ1-4): EAGVAQSPRYKIIEKRQSVAFWCNPISGHATLYWYQQILGQGPKLLIQFQNNGVVDDSQLPKDRFSAERLKGVDSTLKIQPAKLEDSAVYLCASSLFGGGEKLFFGSGTQLSVL.

This chain uses TRBV6-2 or TRBV6-3 with TRBJ2-3, with D perhaps matching TRBD2 (6 bases). This CDR3 has 15 amino acids. The germline V gene encodes CDR1 MNHEY and CDR2 SVGEGT. V was shortened by 5 bases and J by 4 bases, with 16 bases between the two germline ends. CDR3 nucleotides: TGTGCCAGCAGTGAATGGCGGGGCGCAGCAGATACGCAGTATTTT. Encoded protein: CASSEWRGAADTQYF.

This clonotype was found many times. The chain links TRBV30 to TRBJ1-2; D ambiguous. Deletions cut 1 base from V and 4 bases from J, with 7 bases between. The CDR3 runs to 12 residues. The germline V gene has CDR1 GTSNPN and CDR2 SVGIG (reference sequence). The CDR3 loop reads CAWSAYVYGYTF. In DNA form, the CDR3 reads TGTGCCTGGAGTGCTTACGTCTATGGCTACACCTTC.